The 23 T cell receptor beta chains below come from one sample, sequenced in a study of tumor-infiltrating lymphocytes in primary liver carcinoma. From 500 ng of total RNA, TCR beta-specific cDNA was reverse-transcribed using a constant-region primer. A slightly modified ARM-PCR protocol with three nested multiplex PCR rounds produced these TCR beta libraries. It was with TRBV1-TRBV30 forward primers and a C-beta reverse primer that the first two PCR rounds were run, at around 11 cycles each. MiXCR, applied by TCRdb to the multiplex PCR reads, yields one record per CDR3 protein. The sample has about 320,000 distinct CDR3 sequences; 50% to 60% are singletons. Germline DNA was also extracted, while the blood RNA originated from unsorted whole blood. The sequenced material came from peripheral blood. The receptors come from a young woman with primary liver carcinoma and hepatitis B virus infection.

With regard to this clonotype: The junction does not match germline at one end; this may be a read error. The chain employs TRBV5-5 and TRBJ2-3; D unresolved. CDR1 is SGHKS and CDR2 is YYEKEE in the germline V gene (reference sequence). The CDR3 has 13 amino acids. The CDR3 DNA follows: TGTACCAGCAGTCGACCGGGCGCAGATACGCAGTATTTT. Its translation: CTSSRPGADTQYF.

This clonotype was counted at least ten times. The chain carries TRBV29-1 and TRBJ1-1; D is possibly TRBD1 (5 bases). The germline V and J ends were trimmed by 6 bases and 4 bases, with 12 bases remaining between them. The CDR3 is 12 residues long. CDR1 is SQVTM and CDR2 is ANQGSEA in the germline V gene. Here the CDR3 DNA reads TGCAGCGTGAAGGGGTGGGTCACTGAAGCTTTCTTT. It translates to CSVKGWVTEAFF.

This clonotype has just one count. Mismatch with germline at one junction end may stem from a read error. The chain has TRBV12-3 or TRBV12-4 and TRBJ1-5; D could derive from TRBD1 or TRBD2 (5 bases each). The DNA end favors TRBJ2-3, so the J call may be wrong. The CDR3 extends over 16 amino acids. CDR3 bases: TGTGTCAGCAGCCCATTAGATACGGGGACCGATCAGCCCCAGTATTTT. This codes for CVSSPLDTGTDQPQYF.

For this clonotype: The junction does not match germline at one end; this may be a read error. This chain uses TRBV5-5 with TRBJ2-1; D may be TRBD1 (5 bases). CDR1 SGHKS and CDR2 YYEKEE come from the germline V gene (reference sequence). The length of the CDR3 is 13 residues. Here the CDR3 reads CANSMRQNNEQFF. For the CDR3, the DNA is TGTGCCAACAGCATGAGACAGAACAATGAGCAGTTCTTC. The full variable domain, in which reference TRBV5-5 and TRBJ2-1 provide the parts outside the CDR3, is DAGVTQSPTHLIKTRGQQVTLRCSPISGHKSVSWYQQVLGQGPQFIFQYYEKEERGRGNFPDRFSARQFPNYSSELNVNALLLGDSALYLCANSMRQNNEQFFGPGTRLTVL.

Note on this clonotype: A much larger clone differs from this one at a single base, so this may be a read error. The chain links TRBV4-3 to TRBJ1-6; D unclear. This CDR3 spans 13 amino acids. Trimming took 1 base from V and 11 from J, leaving 9 bases between them. Germline CDR1 LGHNA, CDR2 YSLEER. This CDR3 is CASSQGVDPPLHF. CDR3 nucleotides: TGCGCCAGCAGCCAAGGTGTGGATCCACCCCTCCACTTT.

The V and J genes are TRBV10-3 and TRBJ1-1, with D unclear. CDR1 is ENHRY, CDR2 SYGVKD, per germline. The CDR3 consists of 14 residues. Trimming removed 5 bases at V and 4 bases at J, with 14 bases between. The CDR3 nucleotides read TGTGCCATCAGTTCCGAGACACGGGGCACTGAAGCTTTCTTT. Its protein product is CAISSETRGTEAFF.

This rearrangement joins TRBV29-1 to TRBJ2-3; TRBD1 is a possible D gene (5 bases). Looked up from germline, CDR1 is SQVTM and CDR2 is ANQGSEA. The V end lost 3 bases, the J end lost 2 bases, and 9 bases lay between the germline ends. This CDR3 has 13 amino acids. CDR3 loop: CSVDQGNTDTQYF. CDR3 bases: TGCAGCGTTGATCAGGGCAACACAGATACGCAGTATTTT.

This clonotype was observed a handful of times. The chain uses TRBV29-1 and TRBJ2-3, with D possibly being TRBD2 (6 bases). The CDR3 consists of 12 residues. Germline CDR1 is SQVTM and CDR2 is ANQGSEA. V was clipped by 1 base and J by 4 bases, with 6 bases between them. The CDR3 sequence: CSVEAGADTQYF. In DNA form, the CDR3 reads TGCAGCGTTGAAGCGGGGGCAGATACGCAGTATTTT.

Of note for this clonotype: A much more abundant neighbour one base away suggests this may be a read error. The V call is TRBV11-2, the J call TRBJ2-7; 9 bases fit TRBD2. V gave up 5 bases and J gave up 0 bases; unmatched junction bases: 2. This CDR3 spans 14 amino acids. CDR1 and CDR2 (germline): SGHAT, FQNNGV. Here the CDR3 DNA reads TGTGCCAGCAGCATTAGCGGGGGCTCCTACGAGCAGTACTTC. This encodes CASSISGGSYEQYF.

Concerning this clonotype: At one end, the junction sequence differs from germline, possibly due to a read error. The chain joins TRBV2 to TRBJ2-1; 9 bases map to TRBD1. The CDR3 has 15 residues. CDR1 is SNHLY and CDR2 is FYNNEI in the germline V gene. This chain's CDR3 is CASSEQGARFNEQFF. In nucleotides, the CDR3 is TGTGCGAGCAGTGAACAGGGGGCTAGATTTAATGAGCAGTTCTTC. Filled out from reference TRBV2 and TRBJ2-1, the complete variable domain reads EPEVTQTPSHQVTQMGQEVILRCVPISNHLYFYWYRQILGQKVEFLVSFYNNEISEKSEIFDDQFSVERPDGSNFTLKIRSTKLEDSAMYFCASSEQGARFNEQFFGPGTRLTVL.

V gene TRBV20-1 combines with J gene TRBJ2-1; 11 bases are shared with TRBD2. V shed 3 bases, J shed 5 bases, and the junction held 6 bases outside the gene matches. Germline values: CDR1 DFQATT, CDR2 SNEGSKA (reference sequence). This CDR3 has 15 residues. CDR3 nucleotides: TGCAGTGCTAGTAAATCGACTAGCGGGGACAATGAGCAGTTCTTC. It is translated as CSASKSTSGDNEQFF.

Notes on this clonotype: The junction departs from germline at one end; a sequencing error may be responsible. V usage is TRBV29-1 and J usage is TRBJ1-2; 8 bases match TRBD1. The CDR3 has 16 residues. Germline CDR1 SQVTM, CDR2 ANQGSEA. The CDR3 DNA reads TGCAGTGTTGACCGTCCCCCCGGGACAGGAGGCTATGGCTACACCTTC. Encoded protein: CSVDRPPGTGGYGYTF.

Concerning this clonotype: The conserved phenylalanine or tryptophan normally closing the CDR3 is absent here, so this likely arose from a read error. The V call is TRBV11-2, the J call TRBJ2-1; D is unclear. Germline CDR1 and CDR2: SGHAT and FQNNGV. The CDR3 totals 14 residues. This CDR3 reads CAGSLGGPYNEQFL. In nucleotides, the CDR3 is TGTGCCGGCAGCTTAGGCGGCCCCTACAATGAGCAGTTCCTC.

The CDR3 sequence: CASSLLRGYNEQFF. The CDR3 nucleotides read TGTGCCAGCAGCCTCCTCAGGGGCTACAATGAGCAGTTCTTC. The genes are TRBV11-2 and TRBJ2-1; tentative D call: TRBD1 (6 bases). The V and J ends lost 5 bases and 3 bases respectively, with 11 bases between them. CDR1 is SGHAT and CDR2 is FQNNGV in the germline V gene. The CDR3 is made up of 14 amino acids.

Details on this clonotype: This could be a read error, since a much larger clone is one nucleotide away. V and J are TRBV12-3 or TRBV12-4 and TRBJ1-2; D not resolved. The V end was cut by 3 bases, the J end by 10 bases, with 12 bases between. CDR3 length: 12 residues. For the CDR3, the DNA is TGTGCCAGCAGTTTTAACCGCAGGTCCTACACCTTC. Encoded protein: CASSFNRRSYTF.

This clonotype was recorded a few times. The chain links TRBV5-6 to TRBJ2-3, with 7 bases lining up with TRBD2. The V gene end was trimmed by 1 base and the J gene end by 3 bases; junction bases not matched to a gene: 8. The CDR3 covers 16 residues. Germline CDR1 SGHDT, CDR2 YYEEEE. CDR3: CASSLTTRESTDTQYF. The CDR3 DNA follows: TGTGCCAGCAGCTTGACTACGCGGGAGTCAACAGATACGCAGTATTTT.

With regard to this clonotype: The junction differs from germline at one of its ends, possibly a read error. The chain joins TRBV6-2 or TRBV6-3 to TRBJ2-2; weak D call: TRBD2 (5 bases). The CDR3 is 13 residues long. CDR1 and CDR2 (germline): MNHEY, SVGEGT. For the CDR3, the DNA is TGTGCCAGCAGCTACGGGGAAACCGGGGAGCTGTTATTT. This sequence encodes CASSYGETGELLF.

The table lists this clonotype with a count of one. The J gene is TRBJ1-1, the V gene TRBV30; D is undetermined. The CDR3 runs to 10 residues. Germline lookup yields CDR1 GTSNPN and CDR2 SVGIG (reference sequence). For the CDR3, the DNA is TGTTCCGGACGCGGCGCTGAAGCTTTCTTT. Its protein is CSGRGAEAFF.

The CDR3 sequence: CASSSGLAYGNEQFF. In DNA, the CDR3 is TGTGCCAGCAGCTCCGGACTAGCGTATGGCAATGAGCAGTTCTTC. V is TRBV13 and J is TRBJ2-1; 9 bases agree with TRBD2. Trimming cost V 4 bases and J 6 bases; bases outside gene matches: 7. This CDR3 is built from 15 residues. In germline, CDR1 is PRHDT, CDR2 FYEKMQ (reference sequence).

The rearrangement links TRBV6-5 to TRBJ2-1; 10 nucleotides match TRBD2. Germline CDR1 MNHEY, CDR2 SVGAGI. The length of the CDR3 is 14 residues. Unmatched junction bases numbered 5, after V lost 5 bases and J lost 7 bases. In DNA, the CDR3 is TGTGCCAGCAGTGCTAGCGGGGGCCTAAATGAGCAGTTCTTC. Amino acids: CASSASGGLNEQFF.

In the case of this clonotype: A read error may explain this, as a much larger clone is one base away. This chain connects TRBV29-1 to TRBJ2-1; TRBD2 might be the D (6 bases). The CDR3 has 12 residues. Germline V gene data show CDR1 as SQVTM and CDR2 as ANQGSEA. The CDR3 coding sequence is TGCAGCGCCGGAGCGGGTGGGAATGAGCAGTTATTC. Translation gives CSAGAGGNEQLF.

As concerns this clonotype: The junction departs from the called germline gene at one end, perhaps through a read error. This chain uses TRBV7-8 with TRBJ2-4; D remains ambiguous. Germline V lookup: CDR1 SGHVS, CDR2 FQNEAQ. The CDR3 has 14 amino acids. The CDR3 DNA reads as TGTGCCAGAAGCTTAGGTACACCACGAAACATTCAGTACTTC. It encodes CARSLGTPRNIQYF.

This clonotype has ten or more counts. The gene calls are TRBV7-8 and TRBJ2-1; TRBD2 agrees at 7 bases. V was clipped by 8 bases and J by 5 bases; unmatched bases: 6. The CDR3 runs 13 residues. Germline V lookup: CDR1 SGHVS, CDR2 FQNEAQ. In nucleotides, the CDR3 is TGTGCCAGCGGGGAGGGCCCGAACAATGAGCAGTTCTTC. As protein: CASGEGPNNEQFF.